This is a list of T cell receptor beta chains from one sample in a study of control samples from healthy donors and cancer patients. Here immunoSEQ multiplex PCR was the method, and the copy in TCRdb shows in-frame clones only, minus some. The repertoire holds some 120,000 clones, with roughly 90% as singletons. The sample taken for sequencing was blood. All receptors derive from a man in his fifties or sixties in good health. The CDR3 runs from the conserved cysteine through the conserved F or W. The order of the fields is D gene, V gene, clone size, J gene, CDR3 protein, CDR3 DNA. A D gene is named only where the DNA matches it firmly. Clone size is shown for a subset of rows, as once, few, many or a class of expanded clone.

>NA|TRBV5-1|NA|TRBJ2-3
CASSLMKGLGTDTQYF
TGCGCCAGCAGCTTGATGAAGGGCCTAGGCACAGATACGCAGTATTTT
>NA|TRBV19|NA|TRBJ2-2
CASSRQGGGPFLELFF
TGTGCCAGTAGCCGTCAAGGGGGGGGCCCCTTTTTGGAGCTGTTTTTT
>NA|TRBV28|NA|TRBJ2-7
CASSLEPYEQYF
TGTGCCAGCAGTTTGGAACCCTACGAGCAGTACTTC
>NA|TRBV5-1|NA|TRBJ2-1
CASSLSAESYNEQFF
TGCGCCAGCAGCTTGTCAGCAGAGAGCTACAATGAGCAGTTCTTC
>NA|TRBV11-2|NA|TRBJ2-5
CASSLDQGLQYF
TGTGCCAGCAGCTTAGATCAGGGACTTCAGTACTTC
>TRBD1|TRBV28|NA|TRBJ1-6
CASNETPAGTGSSPLHF
TGTGCCAGCAACGAAACCCCAGCCGGGACAGGATCTTCACCCCTCCACTTT
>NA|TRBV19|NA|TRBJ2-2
CASSIGWGLNTGELFF
TGTGCCAGTAGTATTGGGTGGGGTCTGAACACCGGGGAGCTGTTTTTT
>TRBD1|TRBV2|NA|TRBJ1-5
CASTGTGDLSAQHF
TGTGCCAGCACAGGGACAGGGGATTTATCTGCCCAGCATTTT
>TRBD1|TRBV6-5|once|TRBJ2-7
CASSFGQGAREQYF
TGTGCCAGCAGTTTCGGACAGGGGGCGAGGGAGCAGTACTTC
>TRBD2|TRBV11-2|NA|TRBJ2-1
CASTGRESSYNEQFF
TGTGCCAGCACCGGGAGGGAGAGCTCCTACAATGAGCAGTTCTTC
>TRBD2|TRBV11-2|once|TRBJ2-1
CASSPRLADPSYNEQFF
TGTGCCAGCAGCCCCCGACTAGCGGACCCCTCCTACAATGAGCAGTTCTTC
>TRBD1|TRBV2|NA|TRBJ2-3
CASTPRIGTGGDLGTDTQYF
TGTGCCAGCACTCCAAGGATAGGGACAGGGGGCGATTTGGGCACAGATACGCAGTATTTT
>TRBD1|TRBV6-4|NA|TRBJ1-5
CASRIPGQGFFQPQHF
TGTGCCAGCAGGATACCGGGACAGGGGTTTTTCCAGCCCCAGCATTTT
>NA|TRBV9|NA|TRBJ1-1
CASSPEVNTEAFF
TGTGCCAGCAGCCCTGAGGTGAACACTGAAGCTTTCTTT
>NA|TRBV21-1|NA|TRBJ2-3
CASSKRNRGGATDTQYF
TGTGCCAGCAGCAAACGGAATAGGGGGGGGGCCACAGATACGCAGTATTTT
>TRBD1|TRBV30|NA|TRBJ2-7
CAWRDTQGATGTQYF
TGTGCCTGGAGGGACACACAGGGGGCTACCGGGACACAGTACTTC
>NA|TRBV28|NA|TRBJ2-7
CASSLSTVEYEQYF
TGTGCCAGCAGTTTATCGACAGTAGAATACGAGCAGTACTTC